Listed below are T cell receptor beta chains from one sample, sequenced in a study of graft-versus-host responses after intestinal transplantation. TCRdb's table, derived via immunoSEQ multiplex PCR, lists solely in-frame clones and lacks some. The sample lists more than 65,000 clones, roughly 84% seen once, with 0.35% to 0.5% in the top ten. The antigens for these receptors are not known. The source material was unstimulated CD4+ T cells sorted from spleen or lymph node cells, sampled before transplant. The receptors were sampled from a human donor who was the organ donor for an intestinal transplant. Each CDR3 is given with its conserved first and last residue. Fields, in order: V gene, J gene, CDR3 protein.

V gene: TRBV25-1; J gene: TRBJ1-2; CDR3 protein: CASSGRGSYGYTF
V gene: TRBV7-9; J gene: TRBJ1-5; CDR3 protein: CASSLGQNQPQHF
V gene: TRBV28; J gene: TRBJ1-2; CDR3 protein: CASSLFSVNYGYTF
V gene: TRBV6-1; J gene: TRBJ1-2; CDR3 protein: CASSETPGKLNYGYTF
V gene: TRBV2; J gene: TRBJ1-6; CDR3 protein: CASTPTGERSPLHF
V gene: TRBV5-6; J gene: TRBJ1-5; CDR3 protein: CASSLGRVAQPQHF
V gene: TRBV9; J gene: TRBJ1-2; CDR3 protein: CASSVGTGNYGYTF
V gene: TRBV27; J gene: TRBJ1-2; CDR3 protein: CASRGTGRYYGYTF
V gene: TRBV27; J gene: TRBJ2-5; CDR3 protein: CASSSAGPETQYF
V gene: TRBV28; J gene: TRBJ2-3; CDR3 protein: CASSYVLAGGTDTQYF
V gene: TRBV29-1; J gene: TRBJ1-1; CDR3 protein: CSVHPIRDRNTEAFF
V gene: TRBV5-5; J gene: TRBJ1-3; CDR3 protein: CASSLQGNTIYF
V gene: TRBV7-2; J gene: TRBJ2-6; CDR3 protein: CASSHSSGANVLTF
V gene: TRBV28; J gene: TRBJ1-2; CDR3 protein: CAGSMGQGVIYGYTF
V gene: TRBV5-8; J gene: TRBJ2-1; CDR3 protein: CASSSERTSGDNEQFF
V gene: TRBV7-3; J gene: TRBJ1-1; CDR3 protein: CASSSSMNTEAFF
V gene: TRBV28; J gene: TRBJ1-3; CDR3 protein: CASSREGTLGNTIYF
V gene: TRBV7-3; J gene: TRBJ1-1; CDR3 protein: CASSLRGNTEAFF
V gene: TRBV6-6; J gene: TRBJ1-5; CDR3 protein: CASTTNGQAVQPQHF
V gene: TRBV14; J gene: TRBJ2-2; CDR3 protein: CASSQDWAVAGELFF
V gene: TRBV5-4; J gene: TRBJ2-2; CDR3 protein: CASSLGHRNTGELFF
V gene: TRBV30; J gene: TRBJ1-6; CDR3 protein: CAWSTTGIYNSPLHF
V gene: TRBV6-1; J gene: TRBJ1-1; CDR3 protein: CASSKTGTGGTEAFF
V gene: TRBV28; J gene: TRBJ1-1; CDR3 protein: CASSSHRGNTEAFF
V gene: TRBV5-8; J gene: TRBJ1-1; CDR3 protein: CASSLTGGTEAFF
V gene: TRBV2; J gene: TRBJ2-1; CDR3 protein: CASSHPGQGYNEQFF
V gene: TRBV28; J gene: TRBJ2-5; CDR3 protein: CASAERGGTETQYF
V gene: TRBV19; J gene: TRBJ1-1; CDR3 protein: CASRTTGAMNTEAFF
V gene: TRBV5-1; J gene: TRBJ2-2; CDR3 protein: CASSLGRTGLTGELFF
V gene: TRBV19; J gene: TRBJ2-2; CDR3 protein: CASKSGTGNTGELFF
V gene: TRBV15; J gene: TRBJ1-5; CDR3 protein: CATSRGSTGSFNQPQHF
V gene: TRBV6-5; J gene: TRBJ2-3; CDR3 protein: CASSYSGQGITDTQYF
V gene: TRBV13; J gene: TRBJ1-1; CDR3 protein: CASSFFRGGGDEAFF
V gene: TRBV29-1; J gene: TRBJ1-2; CDR3 protein: CSVEPDDRPYGYTF
V gene: TRBV15; J gene: TRBJ1-5; CDR3 protein: CATSSVRQGNQPQHF
V gene: TRBV6-6; J gene: TRBJ2-3; CDR3 protein: CASSYEGGMGTQYF
V gene: TRBV11-2; J gene: TRBJ2-5; CDR3 protein: CASSLAQETQYF
V gene: TRBV11-2; J gene: TRBJ2-3; CDR3 protein: CASSLGDRVGDTQYF
V gene: TRBV7-3; J gene: TRBJ2-1; CDR3 protein: CASSRSGGQGTEQFF
V gene: TRBV19; J gene: TRBJ2-1; CDR3 protein: CASSMDGGAGEQFF
V gene: TRBV28; J gene: TRBJ1-5; CDR3 protein: CASSRRVNQPQHF
V gene: TRBV5-4; J gene: TRBJ2-5; CDR3 protein: CASSQLTGGLGGETQYF
V gene: TRBV19; J gene: TRBJ1-5; CDR3 protein: CASSIGGDRRHQPQHF
V gene: TRBV14; J gene: TRBJ2-5; CDR3 protein: CASSQELLETQYF
V gene: TRBV2; J gene: TRBJ1-2; CDR3 protein: CASSEERGAHGGYTF
V gene: TRBV7-2; J gene: TRBJ1-5; CDR3 protein: CASSLQADSNQPQHF
V gene: TRBV7-2; J gene: TRBJ1-4; CDR3 protein: CASSFGAGPGGEKLFF
V gene: TRBV19; J gene: TRBJ1-3; CDR3 protein: CASSMGQFSGNTIYF
V gene: TRBV11-2; J gene: TRBJ2-3; CDR3 protein: CASSLRAGGATDTQYF
V gene: TRBV29-1; J gene: TRBJ2-4; CDR3 protein: CSVEVLDRAKNIQYF